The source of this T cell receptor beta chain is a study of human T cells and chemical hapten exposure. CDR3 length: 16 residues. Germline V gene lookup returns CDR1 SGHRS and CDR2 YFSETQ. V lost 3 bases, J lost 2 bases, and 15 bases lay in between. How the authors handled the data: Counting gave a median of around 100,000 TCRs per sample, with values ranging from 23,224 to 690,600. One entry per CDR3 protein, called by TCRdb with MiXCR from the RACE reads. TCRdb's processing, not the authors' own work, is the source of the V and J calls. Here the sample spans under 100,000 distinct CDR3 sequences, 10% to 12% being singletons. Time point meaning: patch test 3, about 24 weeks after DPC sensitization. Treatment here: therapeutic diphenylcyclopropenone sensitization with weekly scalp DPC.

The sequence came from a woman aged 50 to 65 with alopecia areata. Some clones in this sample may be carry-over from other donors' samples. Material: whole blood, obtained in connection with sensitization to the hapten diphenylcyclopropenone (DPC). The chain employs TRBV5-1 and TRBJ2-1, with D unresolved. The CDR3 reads CASSSGVVGAYNEQFF. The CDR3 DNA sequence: TGCGCCAGCAGCTCGGGCGTCGTTGGGGCCTACAATGAGCAGTTCTTC.